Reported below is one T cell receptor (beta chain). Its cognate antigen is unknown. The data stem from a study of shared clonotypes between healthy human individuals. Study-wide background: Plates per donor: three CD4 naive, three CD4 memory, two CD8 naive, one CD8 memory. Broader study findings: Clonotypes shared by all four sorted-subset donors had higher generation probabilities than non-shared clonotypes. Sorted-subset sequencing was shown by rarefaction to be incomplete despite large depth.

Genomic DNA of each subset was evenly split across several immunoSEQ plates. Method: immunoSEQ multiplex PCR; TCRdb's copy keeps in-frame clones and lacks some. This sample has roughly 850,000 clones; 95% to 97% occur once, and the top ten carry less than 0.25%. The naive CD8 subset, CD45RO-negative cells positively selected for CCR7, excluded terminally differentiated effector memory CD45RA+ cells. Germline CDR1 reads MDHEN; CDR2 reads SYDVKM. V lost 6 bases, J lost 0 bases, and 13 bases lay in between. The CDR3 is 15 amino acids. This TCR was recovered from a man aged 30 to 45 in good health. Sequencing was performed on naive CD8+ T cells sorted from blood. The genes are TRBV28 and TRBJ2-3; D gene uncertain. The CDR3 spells CASSDRTYSTDTQYF. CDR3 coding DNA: TGTGCCAGCAGCGACCGAACCTATAGCACAGATACGCAGTATTTT.